The sequence of this T cell receptor beta chain was determined in a study of T cell clonality in common variable immunodeficiency. Study outcomes and limitations: In common variable immunodeficiency, TCR beta chains reportedly carried fewer deletions and N-nucleotide insertions. Compared with controls, CVID subjects had fewer shared TCRbeta clones.

As for this clone: What it binds is unknown. The missing CDR3 end, 3 residues past where the read stops, is filled in from the germline J gene.

The CVID group had around 16 females and 30 or so males, mean age roughly 39. The CDR3 is 14 residues long. The V segment lost 5 bases and the J segment 5 bases; nucleotides outside the gene matches: 3. Germline CDR1 and CDR2: SNHLY and FYNNEI. Here immunoSEQ multiplex PCR was the method, and the copy in TCRdb shows in-frame clones only, minus some. This sample shows over 15,000 clones and no singletons; about 14% rests with the ten largest. This chain links TRBV2 with TRBJ1-4; TRBD1 matches at 9 bases. This TCR was sampled from a human donor with common variable immunodeficiency. The source material was peripheral blood mononuclear cells. Partial CDR3 DNA: TGTGCCAGCAGTCCGGGACAGGGAAATGAAAAA. As protein: CASSPGQGNEK. The whole CDR3 is CASSPGQGNEKLFF.